The clone carrying this T cell receptor beta chain has only a few counts. These data belong to a study of blood T cell repertoires in COVID-19. Trimming stripped 2 bases from V and 2 bases from J, with 10 bases between. The CDR3 covers 15 residues. The germline V gene encodes CDR1 SGHRS and CDR2 YFSETQ. Study processing details: Counts of nucleated cells, estimated from reference gene primer amplification, were obtained. The assay was immunoSEQ multiplex PCR, and TCRdb's table has in-frame clones only and misses some. For V, J and clone size, that table is used; D and trimming come from the DNA. The sample includes 250,000 or so clones, around four fifths of them seen just once.

V gene TRBV5-1 combines with J gene TRBJ1-4; TRBD1 is a possible D gene (6 bases). The specimen was peripheral blood. The sequence derives from a woman aged 55-75 years with active or convalescent COVID-19. As DNA, the CDR3 is TGCGCCAGCAGCTTCACAGGGTTCACTAATGAAAAACTGTTTTTT. This encodes CASSFTGFTNEKLFF.